This entry concerns a single T cell receptor beta chain. What it binds is not known. These data come from a study of cytomegalovirus exposure and HLA in healthy donors. Study-wide points: The later analysis indicated that the majority of CMV-associated TCR beta chains appeared HLA-restricted. Cytomegalovirus association was assigned to about 150 TCR beta chains.

This CDR3 is 16 amino acids long. Germline V lookup: CDR1 SGHTA, CDR2 FQGNSA. Trimming pared 1 base from V and 2 bases from J, leaving 9 bases between. A multiplex PCR was run with 60 Vbeta primers and 13 Jbeta primers. Repertoires were generated with immunoSEQ multiplex PCR, while TCRdb's copy carries only in-frame clones and drops some. The sample lists about 130,000 clones; 65% to 85% were seen once. The sequenced sample was PBMCs. The receptor was derived from a boy younger than 18 in good health and CMV-seronegative. The chain combines TRBV7-2 with TRBJ2-6, with D perhaps matching TRBD2 (6 bases). CDR3 sequence reads: CASSLVGGTGANVLTF. Written as DNA, the CDR3 is TGTGCCAGCAGCTTAGTCGGGGGAACTGGGGCCAACGTCCTGACTTTC.